The next 5 T cell receptor beta chains were all read from a single sample in a study of cytomegalovirus exposure and HLA in healthy donors. PCR employed 60 Vbeta and 13 Jbeta primers. Sequencing was performed with immunoSEQ multiplex PCR; in TCRdb, only in-frame clones are kept and a portion is missing. Of around 100,000 clones in the sample, around 76% are singletons; the top ten hold approximately 10%. The sample consisted of PBMCs. These receptors were collected from a woman in her late teens or twenties in good health and CMV-seropositive.

The chain is built from TRBV15 and TRBJ2-3; D is possibly TRBD1 (7 bases). Deletions cut 2 bases from V and 0 bases from J, with 15 bases between. Germline-derived CDR1 and CDR2 are LNHNV and YYDKDF (reference sequence). This CDR3 is built from 17 residues. The CDR3 protein is CATSRSGGRGSTDTQYF. The CDR3 bases are TGTGCCACCAGCAGATCAGGGGGGCGGGGAAGCACAGATACGCAGTATTTT.

The V and J genes are TRBV6-6 and TRBJ2-1, with TRBD2 matching over 7 bases. Per germline, CDR1 MNHNY and CDR2 SVGAGI (reference sequence). V trimming: 8 bases; J trimming: 10 bases; junction bases outside the gene matches: 17. CDR3 length: 15 residues. The CDR3 is CASLLIAGRFGEQFF. CDR3 DNA sequence: TGTGCCAGCCTCCTCATAGCGGGCCGGTTCGGAGAGCAGTTCTTC.

The chain couples TRBV6-1 to TRBJ2-3, with 7 bases identical to TRBD2. V shed 6 bases, J shed 6 bases, and the junction held 9 bases outside the gene matches. The CDR3 sequence is 14 residues long. Germline CDR1 MNHNS, CDR2 SASEGT. CDR3: CASRAGDLRDTQYF. CDR3 nucleotides: TGTGCCAGCAGGGCGGGGGACCTACGCGATACGCAGTATTTT.

The CDR3 DNA is TGTGCCAGCAGCACGAACCTAGGAAGCACAGATACGCAGTATTTT. This codes for CASSTNLGSTDTQYF. The chain joins TRBV7-9 to TRBJ2-3; D gene unclear. CDR1 and CDR2 (germline): SEHNR, FQNEAQ (reference sequence). The V gene lost 5 bases and the J gene lost 0 bases, with 12 bases spanning the gap. The CDR3 sequence is 15 residues long.

This rearrangement joins TRBV7-7 to TRBJ2-2; 7 nucleotides agree with TRBD1. The CDR3 is 15 amino acids. J gave up 6 bases and V 5 bases, and 9 bases lay outside the gene matches. The germline V gene has CDR1 SSHAT and CDR2 FNYEAQ (reference sequence). The CDR3 bases are TGTGCCAGCAGCGCCCGACAGGGTCGGGCCGGGGAGCTGTTTTTT. This encodes CASSARQGRAGELFF.